This entry lists 27 T cell receptor beta chains sequenced from one sample in a study of T cells in women clearing cervical HPV infection. TCRdb's table, derived via immunoSEQ multiplex PCR, lists solely in-frame clones and lacks some. The sample includes about 20,000 clones. Sequenced sample: blood buffy coat. The receptors were gathered from a woman aged 18 to 75 with a cervical HPV16 infection that either progressed to CIN3+ or cleared (not recorded which).

In regard to this clone: The DNA ends 3 residues before the CDR3 does, and the rest of the CDR3 is filled in from the germline J gene. The rearrangement uses TRBV11-3 and TRBJ2-7; 9 bases map to TRBD1. Unmatched junction bases numbered 5, after V lost 5 bases and J lost 0 bases. There are 15 residues in the CDR3. Looked up from germline, CDR1 is SGHNT and CDR2 is YENEEA. CDR3 DNA (partial): TGTGCCAGCAGCCCTGGGACAGGGAGCTCCTACGAG. Translation gives CASSPGTGSSYE. The whole CDR3 is CASSPGTGSSYEQYF.

With regard to this clone: Read coverage stops 3 residues before the CDR3 terminus; the germline J gene supplies the remainder. The V gene is TRBV19, the J gene TRBJ1-1; D is unresolved. V was pared by 6 bases and J by 1 base, with 6 bases between. The CDR3 is made up of 12 amino acids. Germline-derived CDR1 and CDR2 are LNHDA and SQIVND (reference sequence). CDR3 in amino acids: CASREGNTEAFF. Partial CDR3 DNA: TGTGCCAGTAGGGAGGGGAACACTGAA.

On this clone itself: The read ends 3 residues before the CDR3 terminus; that terminus is restored from the germline J gene. The chain joins TRBV5-1 to TRBJ1-2; D possibly corresponds to TRBD1 (5 bases). This CDR3 region has 13 residues. CDR1 and CDR2 (germline): SGHRS, YFSETQ. The CDR3: CASSSDDSFGYTF. The covered CDR3 bases are TGCGCCAGCAGCTCTGATGACAGCTTCGGC. Drawing the rest from reference TRBV5-1 and TRBJ1-2, the complete variable domain is KAGVTQTPRYLIKTRGQQVTLSCSPISGHRSVSWYQQTPGQGLQFLFEYFSETQRNKGNFPGRFSGRQFSNSRSEMNVSTLELGDSALYLCASSSDDSFGYTFGSGTRLTVV.

This CDR3 reads CASSSRGVNTEAFF. The covered CDR3 bases are TGTGCCAGCAGCTCCCGGGGGGTGAACACTGAA. This rearrangement joins TRBV7-9 to TRBJ1-1, with D possibly being TRBD1 (5 bases). The read gets to within 3 residues of the CDR3 end, and the germline J gene fills in the rest. CDR3 length equals 14 residues. The germline V gene has CDR1 SEHNR and CDR2 FQNEAQ (reference sequence). V lost 4 bases to trimming and J lost 0 bases, with 9 bases between them.

On this clone: The CDR3 end lies 3 residues beyond the end of the read and is filled in from the germline J gene. V gene TRBV2 combines with J gene TRBJ2-2; D perhaps matches TRBD2 (5 bases). The CDR3 sequence is 13 residues long. V lost 4 bases and J lost 6, with 9 bases in between. Per germline, CDR1 SNHLY and CDR2 FYNNEI. CDR3 DNA, as far as it was read: TGTGCCAGCAGTGGAGCCGGGGCCGGGGAG. Translation gives CASSGAGAGE. The entire CDR3 protein reads CASSGAGAGELFF.

On this clone: Sequencing ends 3 residues short of the CDR3 end; the germline J gene provides the rest. The chain employs TRBV19 and TRBJ1-5; D ambiguous. Trimming stripped 3 bases from V and 3 bases from J, with 12 bases between. The germline V gene has CDR1 LNHDA and CDR2 SQIVND (reference sequence). This CDR3 comprises 15 residues. CDR3: CASSISAGVNQPQHF. The part of the CDR3 DNA that was read is TGTGCCAGTAGTATTTCGGCAGGAGTCAATCAGCCC.

Turning to this clone: The read finishes 3 residues shy of the CDR3 end, and the germline J gene is used to complete it. The chain uses TRBV7-8 and TRBJ2-2, with a tentative D call TRBD2 (6 bases). The CDR3 covers 17 residues. Germline assignment: CDR1 SGHVS and CDR2 FQNEAQ. V shed 9 bases and J shed 2 bases, with 22 bases lying between them. The CDR3 DNA, read in part, is TGTGCCAGTATCGAGTATCGGGGGAACGCAAACACCGGGGAG. This codes for CASIEYRGNANTGE. The whole CDR3 sequence reads CASIEYRGNANTGELFF.

With respect to this clone: The CDR3 end falls 3 residues outside the read, so it is completed with the germline J gene. The chain employs TRBV7-2 and TRBJ2-3; 8 nucleotides agree with TRBD2. Unmatched junction bases numbered 2, after V lost 5 bases and J lost 1 base. Germline values: CDR1 SGHTA, CDR2 FQGNSA. The CDR3 is 14 amino acids. CDR3: CASSSSGGTDTQYF. The part of the CDR3 DNA that was read is TGTGCCAGCAGCAGTAGCGGGGGCACAGATACG.

Remarks on this clone: Sequencing ends 3 residues short of the CDR3 end; the germline J gene provides the rest. This chain joins TRBV20-1 and TRBJ2-3, with TRBD2 matching 9 bases. Germline V CDR1 and CDR2: DFQATT, SNEGSKA (reference sequence). The CDR3 is made up of 16 amino acids. The CDR3 bases that were read are TGCAGTGCTAGAGAGGTTAGCGGGGGCCGTCAAGAGACG. Translating gives CSAREVSGGRQET. The full CDR3 sequence reads CSAREVSGGRQETQYF.

The sequenced part of the CDR3 DNA is TGCGCCAGCAGCTTGGTCCCTAGCGGGGGGGGCACAGATACG. Translated, it gives CASSLVPSGGGTDT. The full CDR3 protein reads CASSLVPSGGGTDTQYF. This chain links TRBV5-1 with TRBJ2-3; 12 nucleotides agree with TRBD2. The CDR3 extends 3 residues past the end of the read, so its final part is completed from the germline J gene. V was clipped by 0 bases and J by 1 base; unmatched bases: 3. There are 17 residues in the CDR3. From germline, CDR1 is SGHRS and CDR2 YFSETQ. Full variable domain (missing parts from reference TRBV5-1 and TRBJ2-3): KAGVTQTPRYLIKTRGQQVTLSCSPISGHRSVSWYQQTPGQGLQFLFEYFSETQRNKGNFPGRFSGRQFSNSRSEMNVSTLELGDSALYLCASSLVPSGGGTDTQYFGPGTRLTVL.

As for this clone: The sequence runs out 3 residues before the end of the CDR3; the remainder is reconstructed from the germline J gene. The chain has TRBV19 and TRBJ2-7, with a possible D match to TRBD1 (5 bases). Trimming removed 5 bases from V and 2 bases from J, with 13 bases in between. From germline, CDR1 is LNHDA and CDR2 SQIVND (reference sequence). This CDR3 spans 14 amino acids. The CDR3: CASSLQGFPYEQYF. The CDR3 DNA, read in part, is TGTGCCAGTAGTCTCCAGGGTTTCCCCTACGAG.

On this clone itself: The CDR3 end is not reached by the read, which stops 3 residues before it; the germline J gene fills it in. The J gene is TRBJ2-5, the V gene TRBV2; D is uncertain. The length of the CDR3 is 11 residues. Germline V gives CDR1 SNHLY, CDR2 FYNNEI. Trimming pared 5 bases from V and 3 bases from J, leaving 4 bases between. This chain's CDR3 is CASSQKETQYF. Incomplete CDR3 DNA: TGTGCCAGCAGTCAGAAAGAGACC. Supplemented by reference TRBV2 and TRBJ2-5, the full variable domain reads EPEVTQTPSHQVTQMGQEVILRCVPISNHLYFYWYRQILGQKVEFLVSFYNNEISEKSEIFDDQFSVERPDGSNFTLKIRSTKLEDSAMYFCASSQKETQYFGPGTRLLVL.

In the case of this clone: The DNA ends 3 residues before the CDR3 does, and the rest of the CDR3 is filled in from the germline J gene. The genes are TRBV19 and TRBJ1-2, with 7 nucleotides matching TRBD1. Germline V lookup: CDR1 LNHDA, CDR2 SQIVND (reference sequence). The CDR3 sequence is 16 residues long. CDR3 DNA, as far as it was read: TGTGCCAGTAGTAAAATCGACAGGGAGAGGACAGATACC. Amino acids: CASSKIDRERTDT. The complete CDR3 sequence is CASSKIDRERTDTYTF.

Worth noting for this clone: The read falls 3 residues short of the CDR3 end, and the missing part is taken from the germline J gene. The chain links TRBV28 to TRBJ1-3; possibly TRBD1 for D (5 bases). V was clipped by 5 bases and J by 2 bases, with 10 bases between them. This CDR3 contains 14 residues. CDR1 is MDHEN and CDR2 is SYDVKM in the germline V gene. The CDR3 spells CASSKAGPGNTIYF. The CDR3 DNA, read in part, is TGTGCCAGCAGTAAGGCAGGGCCTGGAAACACC.

A word on this clone: The CDR3 end is not reached by the read, which stops 3 residues before it; the germline J gene fills it in. This chain connects TRBV10-3 to TRBJ1-2; D not certain. CDR3 length equals 14 residues. Per the germline V gene, CDR1 is ENHRY and CDR2 is SYGVKD. The CDR3 DNA, read in part, is TGTGCCATCAGTGGGACTAGCGGGTACAATGAC. It is translated as CAISGTSGYND. The CDR3 in full is CAISGTSGYNDYTF.

A note on this clone: The read comes to an end 3 residues before the CDR3 does, leaving the germline J gene to fill in the end. The chain couples TRBV2 to TRBJ1-2; TRBD1 matches 9 bases. Losses at the gene ends were 2 bases for V and 6 bases for J; bases not matched to a gene: 16. CDR1 SNHLY and CDR2 FYNNEI come from the germline V gene. The CDR3 is 18 amino acids. The sequenced CDR3 bases are TGTGCCAGCAGTGAAAGTCCTAAAAGGGGGACAGGGTCGGATGGC. Protein: CASSESPKRGTGSDG. The whole CDR3 region reads CASSESPKRGTGSDGYTF.

With regard to this clone: The CDR3 extends 3 residues past the end of the read, so its final part is completed from the germline J gene. The chain combines TRBV30 with TRBJ2-4; D may be TRBD1 (6 bases). Germline values: CDR1 GTSNPN, CDR2 SVGIG (reference sequence). This CDR3 is built from 12 residues. CDR3 region: CACYRESYGQYF. CDR3 DNA (partial): TGTGCCTGTTACAGGGAAAGCTATGGT.

As for this clone: The DNA ends 3 residues before the CDR3 does, and the rest of the CDR3 is filled in from the germline J gene. The rearrangement uses TRBV5-6 and TRBJ1-2; D may be TRBD1 (6 bases). The length of the CDR3 is 14 residues. Trimming took off 0 bases at V and 4 bases at J, with 10 bases between the two ends. CDR1 and CDR2 from the germline V gene are SGHDT and YYEEEE. The CDR3 bases that were read are TGTGCCAGCAGCTTGGACAGGGCACTCTATGGC. Translation gives CASSLDRALYG. The whole CDR3 reads CASSLDRALYGYTF.

As concerns this clone: The CDR3 end lies 3 residues beyond the end of the read and is filled in from the germline J gene. V usage is TRBV6-1 and J usage is TRBJ2-2; TRBD1 matches 7 bases. The CDR3 sequence is 14 residues long. Germline CDR1 MNHNS, CDR2 SASEGT. J gave up 2 bases and V 4 bases, and 1 base lay outside the gene matches. The CDR3 here is CASSGQGNTGELFF. The CDR3 DNA, read in part, is TGTGCCAGCAGTGGACAGGGAAACACCGGGGAG.

Comments on this clone: The sequenced fragment ends 3 residues before the CDR3 boundary, so the rest is inferred from the germline J gene. The genes are TRBV30 and TRBJ2-7; no firm D call. Between the trimmed V and J ends, which lost 3 bases and 4 bases, there was a span of 7 bases. CDR1 is GTSNPN, CDR2 SVGIG, per germline (reference sequence). This CDR3 has 11 residues. The CDR3 loop reads CAWSNRYEQYF. CDR3 bases read: TGTGCCTGGAGCAACAGATACGAG.

On this clone: The read finishes 3 residues shy of the CDR3 end, and the germline J gene is used to complete it. This chain uses TRBV19 with TRBJ1-2; D possibly corresponds to TRBD1 (5 bases). The CDR3 is 13 residues long. Germline V CDR1 and CDR2: LNHDA, SQIVND (reference sequence). The DNA read from the CDR3 is TGTGCCAGTAGTACGGGGGGAGGCTACGAC. Protein sequence: CASSTGGGYD. The complete CDR3 reads CASSTGGGYDYTF.

Notes on this clone: The read falls 3 residues short of the CDR3 end, and the missing part is taken from the germline J gene. The rearrangement uses TRBV20-1 and TRBJ2-5; D is perhaps TRBD1 or TRBD2 (7 bases each). V lost 6 bases and J lost 4, with 18 bases in between. This CDR3 contains 14 residues. Germline V gene sequence: CDR1 DFQATT, CDR2 SNEGSKA (reference sequence). The covered CDR3 bases are TGCAGTGCAACGACAGGGAGGGGGGTAGAGACC. Its translation: CSATTGRGVET. In full, the CDR3 is CSATTGRGVETQYF.

Concerning this clone: With the read ending 3 residues before the CDR3 end, the germline J gene is used to fill in that end. This sequence joins TRBV20-1 and TRBJ2-1; 7 bases align to TRBD1. The germline V gene has CDR1 DFQATT and CDR2 SNEGSKA (reference sequence). The V segment lost 6 bases and the J segment 0 bases; nucleotides outside the gene matches: 5. This CDR3 is built from 14 residues. Partial CDR3 DNA: TGCAGTGCAAAGGGACAGAGCTCCTACAATGAG. Its protein is CSAKGQSSYNE. The whole CDR3 sequence is CSAKGQSSYNEQFF.

Points on this clone: The read halts 3 residues ahead of the CDR3 end, with the missing end drawn from the germline J gene. The chain joins TRBV14 to TRBJ1-2; D is perhaps TRBD1 (5 bases). Trimming removed 0 bases from V and 5 bases from J, with 10 bases in between. CDR3 length: 14 amino acids. Germline V gene lookup returns CDR1 SGHDN and CDR2 FVKESK. The CDR3 protein is CASSQDRGRYGYTF. The sequenced part of the CDR3 DNA is TGTGCCAGCAGCCAAGATAGGGGCAGATATGGC.

With respect to this clone: Read coverage stops 3 residues before the CDR3 terminus; the germline J gene supplies the remainder. The chain combines TRBV2 with TRBJ2-5; D remains ambiguous. The CDR3 is 17 amino acids. CDR1 and CDR2 from the germline V gene are SNHLY and FYNNEI. V shed 5 bases and J shed 5 bases, with 24 bases lying between them. The CDR3 loop is CASSPLNPGTLWETQYF. The covered CDR3 bases are TGTGCCAGCAGTCCGCTAAACCCAGGCACCTTGTGGGAGACC.

On this clone itself: The read falls 3 residues short of the CDR3 end, and the missing part is taken from the germline J gene. The rearrangement joins TRBV20-1 to TRBJ2-1, with D tentatively TRBD1 (6 bases). V was pared by 0 bases and J by 9 bases, with 18 bases between. The CDR3 is made up of 15 amino acids. The V gene's germline CDR1 is DFQATT and CDR2 SNEGSKA (reference sequence). CDR3: CSARDHRVGGSEQFF. The part of the CDR3 DNA that was read is TGCAGTGCTAGAGATCACAGGGTTGGGGGTAGTGAG.

On this clone itself: The read terminates 3 residues ahead of where the CDR3 ends, so the germline J gene completes it. The chain links TRBV4-1 to TRBJ2-2; 11 nucleotides align to TRBD2. Germline assignment: CDR1 MGHRA and CDR2 YSYEKL. The CDR3 has 18 amino acids. The J segment lost 5 bases and the V segment lost 2 bases, leaving 10 bases of the junction unmatched. CDR3: CASSQSLAGGRRTGELFF. The part of the CDR3 DNA that was read is TGCGCCAGCAGCCAAAGTCTAGCGGGGGGCCGTAGGACCGGGGAG.